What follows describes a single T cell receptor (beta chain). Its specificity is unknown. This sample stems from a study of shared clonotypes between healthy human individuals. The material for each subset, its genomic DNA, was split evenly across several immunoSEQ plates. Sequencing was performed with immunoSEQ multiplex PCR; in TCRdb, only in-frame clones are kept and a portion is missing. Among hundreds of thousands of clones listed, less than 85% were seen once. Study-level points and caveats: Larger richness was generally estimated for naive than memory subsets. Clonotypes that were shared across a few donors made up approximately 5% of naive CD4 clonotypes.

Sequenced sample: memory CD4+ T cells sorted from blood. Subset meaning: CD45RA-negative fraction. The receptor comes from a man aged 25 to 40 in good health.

As DNA, the CDR3 is TGTGCCAGCAGCTTACAGGGGGCGGCAGATACGCAGTATTTT. It specifies CASSLQGAADTQYF. The rearrangement joins TRBV7-2 to TRBJ2-3; 8 positions match TRBD1. Germline V lookup: CDR1 SGHTA, CDR2 FQGNSA. V was clipped by 2 bases and J by 4 bases; unmatched bases: 2. The CDR3 loop spans 14 amino acids. The entire variable domain, with the rest obtained from reference TRBV7-2 and TRBJ2-3, is as follows: GAGVSQSPSNKVTEKGKDVELRCDPISGHTALYWYRQSLGQGLEFLIYFQGNSAPDKSGLPSDRFSAERTGGSVSTLTIQRTQQEDSAVYLCASSLQGAADTQYFGPGTRLTVL.